This TCR beta chain stems from a study of regulatory T cells in long-lasting Graves disease. Time point here: newly diagnosed GD, antithyroid drugs for less than 3 months. The TCR library was prepared using RNA isolated from PBMCs. CDR3 length: 13 amino acids. Germline assignment: CDR1 SGHAT and CDR2 FQNNGV. Trimming took off 5 bases at V and 4 bases at J, with 11 bases between the two ends. Libraries of TCR beta came from iRepertoire HTBI primers plus Arm-PCR of CDR3 regions. Using its own MiXCR run on the multiplex PCR reads, TCRdb lists one record per CDR3 protein. The repertoire holds a few hundred thousand distinct CDR3 sequences, with around 20% as singletons. This clonotype was recorded a few times. This may be a read error: a much more frequent sequence differs by one nucleotide.

The chain recombines TRBV11-2 with TRBJ1-1; no definite D call. This sequence was found in a female donor with Graves disease. The sample consisted of peripheral blood mononuclear cells (PBMCs), taken at new diagnosis, from a patient treated with antithyroid drugs. CDR3 amino acids: CASSLQMSTEAFF. CDR3 bases: TGTGCCAGCAGCCTTCAGATGAGCACTGAAGCTTTCTTT.